This T cell receptor beta chain was documented in a study of cytomegalovirus exposure and HLA in healthy donors. Study findings and constraints: Accurate prediction of HLA-A and HLA-B alleles (for most subjects) was reportedly achieved from TCR beta sequences. Most CMV-associated TCR beta chains were later found to appear HLA-restricted. Associated with cytomegalovirus, according to the listing, were 150 to 200 TCR beta chains.

The CDR3 covers 14 residues. CDR1 and CDR2 (germline): MDHEN, SYDVKM. Trimming removed 6 bases from V and 3 bases from J, with 12 bases in between. About this clone: What it binds is unknown.

The PCR had 60 Vbeta and 13 Jbeta primers. Authors' data handling: In a later analysis, some 10 million of about 80 million unique beta chains occurred in at least two donors. Method: immunoSEQ multiplex PCR; TCRdb's copy keeps in-frame clones and lacks some. That table gives V, J and clone size, and the DNA gave D and trimming. The sample contains some 130,000 clones, 60% to 85% of which appear only once. The receptor was isolated from a woman aged 40 to 49 in good health and CMV-seronegative. This chain links TRBV28 with TRBJ1-5; D is undetermined. The sample consisted of PBMCs. DNA of the CDR3: TGTGCCAGCAGCACGACTGAATTCAATCAGCCCCAGCATTTT. It is translated as CASSTTEFNQPQHF.